These 12 T cell receptor beta chains originate from one sample sequenced in a study of T cell responses to AZD1222 COVID-19 vaccine. Profiling relied on immunoSEQ multiplex PCR, and the TCRdb table lists in-frame clones only, not all of them. The table includes more than 100,000 clones, about 85% detected once. The sequenced sample was peripheral blood, obtained on day 0 of AZD1222 vaccination. These TCRs come from an adult in good health.

This clone was counted a few times. The rearrangement uses TRBV6-4 and TRBJ2-3; 10 bases line up with TRBD2. The CDR3 has 15 residues. Per the germline V gene, CDR1 is MRHNA and CDR2 is SNTAGT. The V segment lost 6 bases and the J segment 5 bases; nucleotides outside the gene matches: 8. Here the CDR3 DNA reads TGTGCCAGCAGCGCACTAGCGGGGACCCAAGATACGCAGTATTTT. Its translation is CASSALAGTQDTQYF.

V usage is TRBV20-1 and J usage is TRBJ2-5, with D possibly being TRBD2 (6 bases). This CDR3 comprises 11 residues. Per the germline V gene, CDR1 is DFQATT and CDR2 is SNEGSKA (reference sequence). The V and J ends lost 5 bases and 6 bases respectively, with 10 bases between them. CDR3 nucleotide sequence: TGCAGTGCTGGAGGGATAAAGACCCAGTACTTC. It codes for CSAGGIKTQYF.

CDR3 sequence: CASTPMSVGGLNQPQHF. DNA of the CDR3: TGTGCCAGTACCCCGATGAGTGTGGGCGGCCTGAATCAGCCCCAGCATTTT. The chain uses TRBV19 and TRBJ1-5; D is uncertain. The V end was cut by 7 bases, the J end by 4 bases, with 23 bases between. CDR1 and CDR2 (germline): LNHDA, SQIVND (reference sequence). The CDR3 covers 17 residues.

V gene TRBV7-2 combines with J gene TRBJ1-2, with no clear D. The CDR3 spans 15 residues. Germline assignment: CDR1 SGHTA and CDR2 FQGNSA. Trimming shortened V by 5 bases and J by 4 bases, and 17 bases separated the two germline ends. The CDR3 here is CASSPGPGNAYGYTF. In DNA, the CDR3 is TGTGCCAGCAGCCCCGGGCCGGGAAACGCCTATGGCTACACCTTC.

The chain uses TRBV7-2 and TRBJ1-5; D remains ambiguous. The germline V gene encodes CDR1 SGHTA and CDR2 FQGNSA. Trimming shortened V by 5 bases and J by 2 bases, and 13 bases separated the two germline ends. The CDR3 covers 15 residues. CDR3 bases: TGTGCCAGCAGCCTCAAGGGAGTAGGCAATCAGCCCCAGCATTTT. It encodes CASSLKGVGNQPQHF.

V and J are TRBV29-1 and TRBJ1-4; D gene ambiguous. Trimming left V 3 bases short and J 8 bases short, with 7 bases between. Looked up from germline, CDR1 is SQVTM and CDR2 is ANQGSEA. The length of the CDR3 is 11 residues. DNA for the CDR3: TGCAGCGTTGATACCGGAGAAAAACTGTTTTTT. This gives the protein CSVDTGEKLFF.

The chain employs TRBV24-1 and TRBJ2-3, with D maybe TRBD2 (6 bases). The CDR3 covers 14 residues. V was cut by 5 bases and J by 8 bases, with 16 bases left in between. Germline V CDR1 and CDR2: KGHDR, SFDVKD. The CDR3 coding sequence is TGTGCCACCAGTGGCGGGCCTACAGCGGGTACGCAGTATTTT. Amino acid sequence: CATSGGPTAGTQYF.

The chain carries TRBV4-2 and TRBJ2-7, with a weak D call TRBD1 (7 bases). The CDR3 is 15 residues long. Trimming removed 4 bases at V and 1 base at J, with 14 bases between. Germline CDR1 LGHNA, CDR2 YNFKEQ. The CDR3 DNA follows: TGTGCCAGCAGCCCAGACAGGGACTCGTCCTACGAGCAGTACTTC. Its translation is CASSPDRDSSYEQYF.

The rearrangement links TRBV9 to TRBJ2-5; 9 positions agree with TRBD2. The CDR3 has 15 amino acids. The germline V gene has CDR1 SGDLS and CDR2 YYNGEE. V trimming: 6 bases; J trimming: 5 bases; junction bases outside the gene matches: 11. DNA for the CDR3: TGTGCCAGCACTTCGCGGGGGGGCCGGTCGGAGACCCAGTACTTC. This encodes CASTSRGGRSETQYF. Complete variable domain (other parts from reference TRBV9 and TRBJ2-5): DSGVTQTPKHLITATGQRVTLRCSPRSGDLSVYWYQQSLDQGLQFLIQYYNGEERAKGNILERFSAQQFPDLHSELNLSSLELGDSALYFCASTSRGGRSETQYFGPGTRLLVL.

The DNA for the CDR3 is TGTGCCAGCTCCTTACAGGGTGACTATGGCTACACCTTC. It specifies CASSLQGDYGYTF. The J gene is TRBJ1-2, the V gene TRBV18, with D maybe TRBD1 (6 bases). CDR1 is KGHSH, CDR2 LQKENI, per germline. The CDR3 has 13 residues. Between the trimmed V and J ends, which lost 6 bases and 3 bases, there was a span of 11 bases.

J is TRBJ2-2 and V is TRBV2, with TRBD2 as a possible D gene (6 bases). CDR1 SNHLY and CDR2 FYNNEI come from the germline V gene. The length of the CDR3 is 14 residues. Trimming pared 7 bases from V and 1 base from J, leaving 10 bases between. In nucleotides, the CDR3 is TGTGCCAGCACGGGACTGCTGAACACCGGGGAGCTGTTTTTT. Encoded protein: CASTGLLNTGELFF.

The gene calls are TRBV10-3 and TRBJ2-7; 7 bases align to TRBD2. This CDR3 is 14 amino acids long. The V gene end was trimmed by 6 bases and the J gene end by 2 bases; junction bases not matched to a gene: 7. In germline, CDR1 is ENHRY, CDR2 SYGVKD. Written as DNA, the CDR3 is TGTGCCATCAGAGAACTAGCGACGACCTACGAGCAGTACTTC. Its protein is CAIRELATTYEQYF.